This TCR beta chain stems from a study of T cells in Graves' hyperthyroidism and ophthalmopathy. Between the trimmed V and J ends, which lost 5 bases and 2 bases, there was a span of 13 bases. From germline, CDR1 is DFQATT and CDR2 SNEGSKA (reference sequence). The CDR3 loop spans 14 amino acids. TCR beta CDR3 region amplification was performed from RNA transcripts. In the first-round RT-PCR of the TCR CDR3, the HTBI primer set was used. TCRdb used MiXCR to reprocess the multiplex PCR reads, holding one entry per CDR3 protein. The sample holds 500,000 to 750,000 distinct CDR3 sequences, approximately 44% seen once.

This TCR came from a woman between 18 and 29 years old with Graves' hyperthyroidism. Sequenced: peripheral blood or thyroid tissue (not recorded which). The rearrangement uses TRBV20-1 and TRBJ1-5, with D perhaps matching TRBD1 (6 bases). CDR3 coding DNA: TGCAGTGCTCGGGGGGGCGGCGGCAATCAGCCCCAGCATTTT. Its translation is CSARGGGGNQPQHF.